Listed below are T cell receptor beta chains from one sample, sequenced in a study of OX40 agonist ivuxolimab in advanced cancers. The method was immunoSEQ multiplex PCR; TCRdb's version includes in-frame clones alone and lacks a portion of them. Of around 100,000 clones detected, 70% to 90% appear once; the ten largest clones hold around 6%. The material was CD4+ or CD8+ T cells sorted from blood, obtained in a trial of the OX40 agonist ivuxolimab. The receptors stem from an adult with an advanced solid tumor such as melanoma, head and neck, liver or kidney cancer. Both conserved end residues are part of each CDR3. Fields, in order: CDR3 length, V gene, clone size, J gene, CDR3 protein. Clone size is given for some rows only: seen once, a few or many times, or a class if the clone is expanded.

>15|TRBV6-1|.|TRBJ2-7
CASIVGLAGDYEQYF
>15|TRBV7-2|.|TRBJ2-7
CASSRQGAFGNEQYF
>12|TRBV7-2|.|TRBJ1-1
CASSAQGEEAFF
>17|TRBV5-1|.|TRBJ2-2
CASSLDWGGIGTGELFF
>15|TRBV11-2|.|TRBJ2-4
CASSSWAQGSGYHNF
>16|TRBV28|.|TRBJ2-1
CASSPLVGQGGTEQFF
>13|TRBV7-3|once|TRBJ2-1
CASSYGTSFEQFF
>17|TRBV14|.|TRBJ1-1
CASSQDYRGRMNTEAFF
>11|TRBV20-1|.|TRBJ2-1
CSALSYNEQFF
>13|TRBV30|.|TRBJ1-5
CAWSGGENQPQHF
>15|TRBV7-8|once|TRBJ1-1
CASSSRDTRDTEAFF
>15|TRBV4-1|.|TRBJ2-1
CASSQTSGSYNEQFF
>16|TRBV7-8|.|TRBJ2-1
CASSLRITSGGNEQFF
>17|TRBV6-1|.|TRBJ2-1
CASSEYPPWREGDEQFF
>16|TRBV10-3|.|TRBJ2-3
CAISESTSGYTDTQYF
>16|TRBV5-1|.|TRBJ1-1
CASSLAVGAINTEAFF
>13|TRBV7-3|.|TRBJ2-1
CASSLDRGREQFF
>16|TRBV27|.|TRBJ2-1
CASSSRTGGDDNEQFF